Listed below are T cell receptor beta chains from one sample, sequenced in a study of T cells in Graves' hyperthyroidism and ophthalmopathy. From the multiplex PCR reads, TCRdb called clonotypes with MiXCR, one entry per CDR3 protein. The sample carries under 400,000 distinct CDR3 sequences, roughly 14% recorded once. The sequencing input was blood. The receptors come from a woman between 18 and 29 years old with Graves' hyperthyroidism that later progressed to Graves' ophthalmopathy. CDR3s include the opening cysteine and the closing phenylalanine or tryptophan. Fields, in order: clone size, CDR3 length, V gene, D gene, J gene, CDR3 protein, CDR3 DNA. A D gene is named only where the DNA matches it firmly. Expanded clones get a size class; other rows say once, few or many, or leave the size out.

>many|14|TRBV20-1|-|TRBJ2-3
CSARLPGSTDTQYF
TGCAGTGCTAGATTACCGGGAAGCACAGATACGCAGTATTTT
>many|12|TRBV28|-|TRBJ2-7
CASSITDYEQYF
TGTGCCAGCAGTATAACAGACTACGAGCAGTACTTC
>-|17|TRBV29-1|TRBD1|TRBJ2-2
CSVEDPRTGGNTGELFF
TGCAGCGTTGAAGATCCCCGGACAGGGGGGAACACCGGGGAGCTGTTTTTT
>few|16|TRBV9|-|TRBJ2-7
CASSVVMQGFPYEQYF
TGTGCCAGCAGCGTAGTTATGCAGGGCTTCCCCTACGAGCAGTACTTC
>many|13|TRBV11-2|-|TRBJ1-5
CASSLESLQPQHF
TGTGCCAGCAGCTTAGAATCGCTTCAGCCCCAGCATTTT
>many|15|TRBV18|TRBD1|TRBJ1-1
CASSPPGQLNTEAFF
TGTGCCAGCTCACCTCCGGGACAGTTGAACACTGAAGCTTTCTTT
>many|13|TRBV12-3/TRBV12-4|-|TRBJ2-5
CASSLAGLETQYF
TGTGCCAGCAGTTTGGCCGGTTTAGAGACCCAGTACTTC
>many|18|TRBV28|-|TRBJ2-4
CASSSRDGLNLAKNIQYF
TGTGCCAGCAGTTCCCGGGACGGTCTTAATCTAGCCAAAAACATTCAGTACTTC
>-|15|TRBV20-1|-|TRBJ1-1
CSARVRAGSGTEAFF
TGCAGTGCTAGAGTCCGGGCAGGGTCGGGAACTGAAGCTTTCTTT
>many|13|TRBV6-2/TRBV6-3|-|TRBJ1-2
CASRRAGDYGYTF
TGTGCCAGCAGACGTGCAGGGGACTATGGCTACACCTTC
>once|15|TRBV10-3|-|TRBJ1-6
CAISERTTDNSPLHF
TGTGCCATCAGTGAAAGGACAACGGATAATTCACCCCTCCACTTT
>many|12|TRBV7-9|-|TRBJ2-5
CASSLGLETQYF
TGTGCCAGCAGCTTAGGTCTCGAGACCCAGTACTTC